This TCR beta chain was captured in a study of identical twins. General study findings and limits: It was out-of-frame TCR alpha sharing in monozygotic twins that models underestimated.

TCRdb itself ran the 5' RACE reads through MiXCR, one entry per CDR3 protein. This table has a few hundred thousand distinct CDR3 sequences, roughly 13% appearing once. At least ten counts were recorded for this clonotype. No antigen is known for it. Between the trimmed V and J ends, which lost 8 bases and 5 bases, there was a span of 13 bases. This CDR3 spans 14 amino acids. This sample was also put to use in a study of yellow fever vaccine responses in identical twins.

The rearrangement joins TRBV12-3 or TRBV12-4 to TRBJ1-6; D is perhaps TRBD1 (5 bases). The receptor's source is a woman aged 18-29 years in good health. The sequenced material came from memory (CD45RO+) T cells sorted from blood. The CDR3 nucleotides are TGTGCCAGCGGTGGGACGGCCGATAATTCACCCCTCCACTTT. The encoded protein is CASGGTADNSPLHF.